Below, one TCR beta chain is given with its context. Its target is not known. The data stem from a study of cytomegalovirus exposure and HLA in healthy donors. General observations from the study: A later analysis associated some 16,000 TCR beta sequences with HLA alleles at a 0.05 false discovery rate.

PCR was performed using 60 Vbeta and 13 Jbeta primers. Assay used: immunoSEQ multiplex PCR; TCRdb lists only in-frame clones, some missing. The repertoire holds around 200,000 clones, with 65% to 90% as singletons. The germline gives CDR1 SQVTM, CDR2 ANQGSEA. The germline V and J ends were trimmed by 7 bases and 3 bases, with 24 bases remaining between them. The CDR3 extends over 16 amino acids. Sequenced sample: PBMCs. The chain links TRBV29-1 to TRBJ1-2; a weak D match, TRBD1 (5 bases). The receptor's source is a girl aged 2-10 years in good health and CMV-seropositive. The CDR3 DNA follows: TGCAGCGATATACAGGTTTTCCCCTTTACCTACTATGGCTACACCTTC. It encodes CSDIQVFPFTYYGYTF. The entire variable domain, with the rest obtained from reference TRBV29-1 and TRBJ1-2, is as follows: SAVISQKPSRDICQRGTSLTIQCQVDSQVTMMFWYRQQPGQSLTLIATANQGSEATYESGFVIDKFPISRPNLTFSTLTVSNMSPEDSSIYLCSDIQVFPFTYYGYTFGSGTRLTVV.